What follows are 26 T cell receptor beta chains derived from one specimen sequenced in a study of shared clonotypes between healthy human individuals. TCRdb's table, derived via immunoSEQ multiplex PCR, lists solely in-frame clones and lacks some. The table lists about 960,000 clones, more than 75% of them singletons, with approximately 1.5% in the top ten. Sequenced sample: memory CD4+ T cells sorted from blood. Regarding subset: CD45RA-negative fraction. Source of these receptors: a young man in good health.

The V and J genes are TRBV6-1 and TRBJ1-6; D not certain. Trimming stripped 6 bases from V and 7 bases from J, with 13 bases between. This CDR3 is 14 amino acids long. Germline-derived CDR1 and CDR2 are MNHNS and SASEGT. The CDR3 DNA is TGTGCCAGCAGATGGGGTGAAGGAAATTCACCCCTCCACTTT. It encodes CASRWGEGNSPLHF.

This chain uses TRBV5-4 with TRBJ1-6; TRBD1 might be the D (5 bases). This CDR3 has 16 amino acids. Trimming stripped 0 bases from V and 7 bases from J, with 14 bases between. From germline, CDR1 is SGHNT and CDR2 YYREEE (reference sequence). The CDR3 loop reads CASSLGRGVENSPLHF. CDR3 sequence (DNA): TGTGCCAGCAGCTTGGGGCGGGGGGTGGAAAATTCACCCCTCCACTTT.

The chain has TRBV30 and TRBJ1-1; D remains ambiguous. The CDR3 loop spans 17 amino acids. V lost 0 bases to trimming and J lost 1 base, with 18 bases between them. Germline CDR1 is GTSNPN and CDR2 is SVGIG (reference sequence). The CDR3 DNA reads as TGTGCCTGGAGTGTACTCAGGTTGGGCAGCGAGAACACTGAAGCTTTCTTT. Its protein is CAWSVLRLGSENTEAFF.

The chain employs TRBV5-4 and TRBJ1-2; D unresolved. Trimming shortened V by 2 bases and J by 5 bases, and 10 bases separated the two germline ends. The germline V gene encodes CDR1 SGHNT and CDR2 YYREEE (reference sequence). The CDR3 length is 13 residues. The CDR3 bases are TGTGCCAGCAGCTTATACAACACTTATGGCTACACCTTC. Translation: CASSLYNTYGYTF.

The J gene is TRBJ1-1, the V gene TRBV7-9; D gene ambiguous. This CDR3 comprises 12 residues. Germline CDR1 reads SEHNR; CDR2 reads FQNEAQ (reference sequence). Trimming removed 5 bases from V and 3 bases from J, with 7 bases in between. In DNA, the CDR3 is TGTGCCAGCAGCCACCGGGACACTGAAGCTTTCTTT. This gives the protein CASSHRDTEAFF.

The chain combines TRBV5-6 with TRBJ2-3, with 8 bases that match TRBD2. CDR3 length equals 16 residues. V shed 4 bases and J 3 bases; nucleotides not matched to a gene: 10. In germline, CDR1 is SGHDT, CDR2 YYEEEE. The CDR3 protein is CASSPPGLVLTDTQYF. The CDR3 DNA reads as TGTGCCAGCAGCCCCCCGGGACTAGTGCTAACAGATACGCAGTATTTT. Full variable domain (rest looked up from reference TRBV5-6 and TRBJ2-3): DAGVTQSPTHLIKTRGQQVTLRCSPKSGHDTVSWYQQALGQGPQFIFQYYEEEERQRGNFPDRFSGHQFPNYSSELNVNALLLGDSALYLCASSPPGLVLTDTQYFGPGTRLTVL.

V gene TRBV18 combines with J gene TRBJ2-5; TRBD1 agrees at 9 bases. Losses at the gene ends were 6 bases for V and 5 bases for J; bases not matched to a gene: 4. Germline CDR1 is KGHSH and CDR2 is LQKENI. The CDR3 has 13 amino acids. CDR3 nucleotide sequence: TGTGCCAGCTCCGGGACAGGGTCCGAGACCCAGTACTTC. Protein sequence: CASSGTGSETQYF. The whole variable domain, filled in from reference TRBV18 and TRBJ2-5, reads NAGVMQNPRHLVRRRGQEARLRCSPMKGHSHVYWYRQLPEEGLKFMVYLQKENIIDESGMPKERFSAEFPKEGPSILRIQQVVRGDSAAYFCASSGTGSETQYFGPGTRLLVL.

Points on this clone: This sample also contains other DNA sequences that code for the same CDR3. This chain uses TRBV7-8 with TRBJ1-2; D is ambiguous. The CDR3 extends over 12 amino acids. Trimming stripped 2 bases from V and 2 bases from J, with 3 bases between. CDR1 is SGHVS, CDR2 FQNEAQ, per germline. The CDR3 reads CASSLFNYGYTF. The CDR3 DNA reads TGTGCCAGCAGCTTATTCAACTATGGCTACACCTTC.

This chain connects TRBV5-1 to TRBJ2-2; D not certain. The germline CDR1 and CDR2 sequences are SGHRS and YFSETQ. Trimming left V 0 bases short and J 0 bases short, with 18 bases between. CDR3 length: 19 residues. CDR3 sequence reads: CASSLAPGLLYSNTGELFF. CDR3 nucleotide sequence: TGCGCCAGCAGCTTGGCCCCCGGGTTGCTATATTCGAACACCGGGGAGCTGTTTTTT.

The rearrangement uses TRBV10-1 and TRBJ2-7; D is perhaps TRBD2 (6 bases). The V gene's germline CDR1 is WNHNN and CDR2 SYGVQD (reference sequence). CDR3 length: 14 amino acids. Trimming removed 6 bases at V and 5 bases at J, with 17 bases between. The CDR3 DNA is TGCGCCAGCAGCGGTAAAGGGGACTCGGACGAGCAGTACTTC. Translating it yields CASSGKGDSDEQYF.

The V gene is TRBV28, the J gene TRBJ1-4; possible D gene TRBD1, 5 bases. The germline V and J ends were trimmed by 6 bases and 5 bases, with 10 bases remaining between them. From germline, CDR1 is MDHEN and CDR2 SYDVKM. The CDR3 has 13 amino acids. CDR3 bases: TGTGCCAGCAGGGGACGGCAGAATGAAAAACTGTTTTTT. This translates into CASRGRQNEKLFF.

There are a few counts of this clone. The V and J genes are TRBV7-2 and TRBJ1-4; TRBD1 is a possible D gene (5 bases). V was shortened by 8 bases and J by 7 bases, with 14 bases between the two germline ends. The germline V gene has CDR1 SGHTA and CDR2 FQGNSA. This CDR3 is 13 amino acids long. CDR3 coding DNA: TGTGCCAGCCGGCCCTTTGGGGGTGAAAAACTGTTTTTT. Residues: CASRPFGGEKLFF.

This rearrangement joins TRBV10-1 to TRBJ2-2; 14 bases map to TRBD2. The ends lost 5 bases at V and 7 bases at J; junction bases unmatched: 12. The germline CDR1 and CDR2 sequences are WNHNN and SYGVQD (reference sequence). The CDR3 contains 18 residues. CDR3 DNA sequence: TGCGCCAGCAGTCCCCTCGGGACTAGCGGGAGATATGTCGGGGAGCTGTTTTTT. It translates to CASSPLGTSGRYVGELFF.

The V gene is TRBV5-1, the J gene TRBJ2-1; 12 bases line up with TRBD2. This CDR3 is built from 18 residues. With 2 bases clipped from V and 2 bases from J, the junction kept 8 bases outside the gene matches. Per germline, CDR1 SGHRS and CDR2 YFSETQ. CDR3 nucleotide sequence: TGCGCCAGCAGCTTTATGGCTAGCGGGAGGGCCACCTACAATGAGCAGTTCTTC. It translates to CASSFMASGRATYNEQFF.

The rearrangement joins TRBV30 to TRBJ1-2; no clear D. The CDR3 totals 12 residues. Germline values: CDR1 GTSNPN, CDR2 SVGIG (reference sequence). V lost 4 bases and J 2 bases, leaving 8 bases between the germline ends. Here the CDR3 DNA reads TGTGCCTGGACTGACCTAAACTATGGCTACACCTTC. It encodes CAWTDLNYGYTF.

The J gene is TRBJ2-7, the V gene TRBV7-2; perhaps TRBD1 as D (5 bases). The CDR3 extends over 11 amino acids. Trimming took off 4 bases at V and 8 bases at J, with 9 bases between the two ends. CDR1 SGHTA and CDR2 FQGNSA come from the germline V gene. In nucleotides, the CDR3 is TGTGCCAGCAGCTCCCAGGGAAAGCAGTACTTC. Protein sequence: CASSSQGKQYF.

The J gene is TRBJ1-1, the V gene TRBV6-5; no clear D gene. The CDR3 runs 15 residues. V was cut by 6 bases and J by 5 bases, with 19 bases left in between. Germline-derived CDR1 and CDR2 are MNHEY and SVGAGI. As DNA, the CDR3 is TGTGCCAGCAGCCCGGGAGACCGAGCGGGGACTGAAGCTTTCTTT. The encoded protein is CASSPGDRAGTEAFF.

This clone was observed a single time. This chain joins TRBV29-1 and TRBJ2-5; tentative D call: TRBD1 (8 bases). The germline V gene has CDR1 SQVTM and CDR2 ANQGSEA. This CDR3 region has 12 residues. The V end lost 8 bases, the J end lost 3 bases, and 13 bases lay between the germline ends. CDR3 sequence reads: CSTTGGEETQYF. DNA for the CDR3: TGCAGCACTACAGGGGGGGAAGAGACCCAGTACTTC.

The CDR3 sequence is CASSLVQGGEQFF. CDR3 DNA: TGTGCCAGCAGCTTGGTGCAGGGCGGGGAGCAGTTCTTC. The gene calls are TRBV11-2 and TRBJ2-1; the D call may be TRBD1 or TRBD2 (5 bases each). Germline V gene data show CDR1 as SGHAT and CDR2 as FQNNGV. The V and J ends lost 3 bases and 10 bases respectively, with 13 bases between them. This CDR3 region has 13 residues.

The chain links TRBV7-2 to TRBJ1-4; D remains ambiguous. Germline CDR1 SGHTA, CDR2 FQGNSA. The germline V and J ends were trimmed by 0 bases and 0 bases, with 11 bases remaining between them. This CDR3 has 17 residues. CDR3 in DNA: TGTGCCAGCAGCTTAGCAGGGATAGCGGCAACTAATGAAAAACTGTTTTTT. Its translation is CASSLAGIAATNEKLFF.

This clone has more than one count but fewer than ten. CDR3 sequence (DNA): TGTGCCAGCAGTTTAGATGGGTCCAGGGGGCTATATACGCAGTATTTT. Translated: CASSLDGSRGLYTQYF. The gene calls are TRBV28 and TRBJ2-3, with 8 bases aligning to TRBD1. The V gene end was trimmed by 2 bases and the J gene end by 7 bases; junction bases not matched to a gene: 11. CDR3 length: 16 residues. Germline V gives CDR1 MDHEN, CDR2 SYDVKM.

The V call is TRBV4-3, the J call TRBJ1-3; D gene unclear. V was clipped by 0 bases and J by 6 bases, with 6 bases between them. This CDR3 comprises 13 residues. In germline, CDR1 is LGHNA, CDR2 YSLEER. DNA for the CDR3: TGCGCCAGCAGCCAAGATCGGCAAAACACCATATATTTT. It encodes CASSQDRQNTIYF.

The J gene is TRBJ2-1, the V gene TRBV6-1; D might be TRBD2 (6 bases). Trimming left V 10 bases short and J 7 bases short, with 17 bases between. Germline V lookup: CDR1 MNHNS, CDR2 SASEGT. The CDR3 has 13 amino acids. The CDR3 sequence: CATPGLNLNEQFF. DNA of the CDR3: TGTGCCACCCCGGGACTCAACCTGAATGAGCAGTTCTTC.

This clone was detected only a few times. The CDR3: CASSKGEVGQGNQPQHF. The CDR3 DNA reads TGTGCCAGCAGCAAAGGCGAGGTGGGTCAGGGCAATCAGCCCCAGCATTTT. The chain joins TRBV11-2 to TRBJ1-5, with D unresolved. Deletions cut 5 bases from V and 2 bases from J, with 19 bases between. Germline assignment: CDR1 SGHAT and CDR2 FQNNGV. CDR3 length: 17 amino acids.

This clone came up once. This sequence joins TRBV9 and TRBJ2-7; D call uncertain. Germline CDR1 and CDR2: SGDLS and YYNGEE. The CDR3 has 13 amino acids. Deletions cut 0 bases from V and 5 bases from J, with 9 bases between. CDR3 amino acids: CASSVADENEQYF. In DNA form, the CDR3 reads TGTGCCAGCAGCGTAGCTGACGAGAACGAGCAGTACTTC. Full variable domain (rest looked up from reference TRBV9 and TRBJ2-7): DSGVTQTPKHLITATGQRVTLRCSPRSGDLSVYWYQQSLDQGLQFLIQYYNGEERAKGNILERFSAQQFPDLHSELNLSSLELGDSALYFCASSVADENEQYFGPGTRLTVT.

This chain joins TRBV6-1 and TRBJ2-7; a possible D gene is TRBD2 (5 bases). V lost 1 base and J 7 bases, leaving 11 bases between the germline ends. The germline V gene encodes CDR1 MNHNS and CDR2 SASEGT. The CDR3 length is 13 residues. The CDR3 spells CASSEVRREEQYF. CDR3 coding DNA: TGTGCCAGCAGTGAAGTCCGAAGGGAGGAGCAGTACTTC.